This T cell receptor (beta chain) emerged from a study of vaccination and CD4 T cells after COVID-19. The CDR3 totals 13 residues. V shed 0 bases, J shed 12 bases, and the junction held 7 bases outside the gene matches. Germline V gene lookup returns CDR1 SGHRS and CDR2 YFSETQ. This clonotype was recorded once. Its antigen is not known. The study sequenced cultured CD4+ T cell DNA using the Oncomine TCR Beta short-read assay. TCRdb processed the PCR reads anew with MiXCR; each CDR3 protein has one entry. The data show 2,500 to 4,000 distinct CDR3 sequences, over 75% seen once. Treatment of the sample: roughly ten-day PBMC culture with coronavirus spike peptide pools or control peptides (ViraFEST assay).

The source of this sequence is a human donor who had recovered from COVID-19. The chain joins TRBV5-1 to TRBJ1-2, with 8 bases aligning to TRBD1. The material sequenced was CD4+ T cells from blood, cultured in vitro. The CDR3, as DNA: TGCGCCAGCAGCTTGGGGGGACAGGCGAAAGACACCTTC. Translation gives CASSLGGQAKDTF.